A selection of T cell receptor beta chains follows, all from one sample in a study of T cell responses to AZD1222 COVID-19 vaccine. Data came from immunoSEQ multiplex PCR; TCRdb stores just in-frame clones and leaves some out. The sample records over 75,000 clones, under 90% being singletons. This specimen was peripheral blood, taken on day 0 of AZD1222 vaccination. The source is an adult in good health. Both conserved end residues are part of each CDR3. Fields, in order: J gene, V gene, CDR3 protein.

J: TRBJ1-1; V: TRBV7-9; CDR3: CASSTPGTGSTEAFF
J: TRBJ1-1; V: TRBV6-2/TRBV6-3; CDR3: CASSYQETNTEAFF
J: TRBJ2-5; V: TRBV7-9; CDR3: CASSRIRGRAVETQYF
J: TRBJ2-5; V: TRBV7-3; CDR3: CASSLIPGGAETQYF
J: TRBJ1-1; V: TRBV2; CDR3: CASSDGGRDTEAFF
J: TRBJ1-5; V: TRBV7-8; CDR3: CASSSRQGRGNQPQHF
J: TRBJ1-5; V: TRBV6-8; CDR3: CASSDRGSNQPQHF
J: TRBJ1-1; V: TRBV4-1; CDR3: CASSQDRVDWYTEAFF
J: TRBJ2-1; V: TRBV9; CDR3: CASSVDGDSYNEQFF
J: TRBJ1-4; V: TRBV7-9; CDR3: CASSPEEKLFF
J: TRBJ2-5; V: TRBV10-3; CDR3: CAISGGLAGKETQYF
J: TRBJ2-2; V: TRBV5-1; CDR3: CASSLEGQGNTGELFF
J: TRBJ1-1; V: TRBV5-6; CDR3: CASSWRGEAFF
J: TRBJ2-2; V: TRBV9; CDR3: CASSAPGSGIFTGELFF
J: TRBJ2-7; V: TRBV5-4; CDR3: CASSFRDIDYEQYF
J: TRBJ2-3; V: TRBV5-1; CDR3: CASSSIGRTDTQYF
J: TRBJ2-3; V: TRBV6-6; CDR3: CASSYYSGTDTQYF